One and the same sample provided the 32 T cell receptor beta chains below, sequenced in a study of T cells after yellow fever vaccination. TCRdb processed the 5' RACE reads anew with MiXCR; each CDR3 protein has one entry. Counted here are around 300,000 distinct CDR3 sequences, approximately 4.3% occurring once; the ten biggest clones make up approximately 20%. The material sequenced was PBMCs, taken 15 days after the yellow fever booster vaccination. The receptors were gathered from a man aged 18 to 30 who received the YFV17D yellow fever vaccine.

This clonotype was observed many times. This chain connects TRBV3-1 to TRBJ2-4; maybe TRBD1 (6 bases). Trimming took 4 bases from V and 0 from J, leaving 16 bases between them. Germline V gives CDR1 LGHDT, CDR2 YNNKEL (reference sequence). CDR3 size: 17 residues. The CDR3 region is CASSRRTVLLAKNIQYF. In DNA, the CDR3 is TGTGCCAGCAGCCGCCGGACAGTCCTACTAGCCAAAAACATTCAGTACTTC.

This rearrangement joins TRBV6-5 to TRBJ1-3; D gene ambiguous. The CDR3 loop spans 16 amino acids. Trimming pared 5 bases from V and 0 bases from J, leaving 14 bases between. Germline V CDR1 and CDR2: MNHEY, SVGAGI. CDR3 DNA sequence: TGTGCCAGCAGTCCTTATGACGGATCCTCTGGAAACACCATATATTTT. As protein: CASSPYDGSSGNTIYF.

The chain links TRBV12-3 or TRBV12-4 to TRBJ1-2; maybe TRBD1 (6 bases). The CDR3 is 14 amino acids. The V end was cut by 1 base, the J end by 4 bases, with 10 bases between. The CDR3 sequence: CASSLGQEAYGYTF. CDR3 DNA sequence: TGTGCCAGCAGTTTAGGACAGGAAGCCTATGGCTACACCTTC.

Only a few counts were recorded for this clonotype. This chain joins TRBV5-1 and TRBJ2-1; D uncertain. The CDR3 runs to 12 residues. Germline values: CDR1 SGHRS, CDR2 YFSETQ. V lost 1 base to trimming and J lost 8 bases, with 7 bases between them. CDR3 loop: CASSLSGHEQFF. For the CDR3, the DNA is TGCGCCAGCAGCTTGTCCGGGCATGAGCAGTTCTTC.

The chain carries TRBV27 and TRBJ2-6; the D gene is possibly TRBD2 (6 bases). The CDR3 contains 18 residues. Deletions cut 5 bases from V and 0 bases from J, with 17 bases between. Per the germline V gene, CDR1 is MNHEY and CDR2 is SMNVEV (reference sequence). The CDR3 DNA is TGTGCCAGCAGTCCCCTAGGAGGGTTTAGCTCTGGGGCCAACGTCCTGACTTTC. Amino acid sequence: CASSPLGGFSSGANVLTF. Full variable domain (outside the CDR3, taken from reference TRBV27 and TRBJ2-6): EAQVTQNPRYLITVTGKKLTVTCSQNMNHEYMSWYRQDPGLGLRQIYYSMNVEVTDKGDVPEGYKVSRKEKRNFPLILESPSPNQTSLYFCASSPLGGFSSGANVLTFGAGSRLTVL.

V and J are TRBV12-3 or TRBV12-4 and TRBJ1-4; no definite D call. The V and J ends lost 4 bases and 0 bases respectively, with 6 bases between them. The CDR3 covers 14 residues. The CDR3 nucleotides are TGTGCCAGCAGTTGGGGTACAACTAATGAAAAACTGTTTTTT. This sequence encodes CASSWGTTNEKLFF.

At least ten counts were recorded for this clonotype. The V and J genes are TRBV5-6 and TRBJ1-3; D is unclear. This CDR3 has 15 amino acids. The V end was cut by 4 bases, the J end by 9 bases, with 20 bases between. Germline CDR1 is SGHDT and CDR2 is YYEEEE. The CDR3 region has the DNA TGTGCCAGCAGCCCAGGCATCTGGGCCCGGGGCACCATATATTTT. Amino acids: CASSPGIWARGTIYF.

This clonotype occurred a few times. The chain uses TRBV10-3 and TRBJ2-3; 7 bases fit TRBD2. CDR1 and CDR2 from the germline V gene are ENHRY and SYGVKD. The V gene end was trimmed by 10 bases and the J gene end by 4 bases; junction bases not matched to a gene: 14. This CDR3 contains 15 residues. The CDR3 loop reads CASNRGLSSSDTQYF. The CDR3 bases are TGTGCCAGCAACCGGGGACTAAGTTCTTCAGATACGCAGTATTTT.

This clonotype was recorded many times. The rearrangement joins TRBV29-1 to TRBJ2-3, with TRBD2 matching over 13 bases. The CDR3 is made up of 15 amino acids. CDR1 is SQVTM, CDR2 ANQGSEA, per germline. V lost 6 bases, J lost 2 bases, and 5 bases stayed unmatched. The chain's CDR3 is CSVVGLAGSTDTQYF. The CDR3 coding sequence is TGCAGCGTGGTGGGACTAGCGGGGTCCACAGATACGCAGTATTTT.

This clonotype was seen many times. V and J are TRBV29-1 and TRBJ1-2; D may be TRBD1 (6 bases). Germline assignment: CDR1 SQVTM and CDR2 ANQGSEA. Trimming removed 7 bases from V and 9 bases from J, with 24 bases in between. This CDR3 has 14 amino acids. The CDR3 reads CSASGPGQGYRYTF. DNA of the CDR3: TGCAGCGCCTCAGGCCCAGGCCAGGGGTATCGCTACACCTTC.

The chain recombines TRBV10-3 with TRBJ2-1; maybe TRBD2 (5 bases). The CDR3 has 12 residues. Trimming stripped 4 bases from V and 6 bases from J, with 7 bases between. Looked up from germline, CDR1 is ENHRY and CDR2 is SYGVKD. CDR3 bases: TGTGCCATCAGTGCGGGGAGCAATGAGCAGTTCTTC. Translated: CAISAGSNEQFF.

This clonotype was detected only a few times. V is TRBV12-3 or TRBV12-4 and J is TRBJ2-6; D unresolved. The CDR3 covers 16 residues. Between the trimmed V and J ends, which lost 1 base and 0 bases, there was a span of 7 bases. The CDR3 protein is CASSLGQTSGANVLTF. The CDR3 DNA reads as TGTGCCAGCAGTTTAGGGCAGACCTCTGGGGCCAACGTCCTGACTTTC.

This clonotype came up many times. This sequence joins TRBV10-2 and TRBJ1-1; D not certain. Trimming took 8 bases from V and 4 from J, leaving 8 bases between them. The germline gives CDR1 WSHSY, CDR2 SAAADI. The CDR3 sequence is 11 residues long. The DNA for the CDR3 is TGCGCCAGCCTCGGAGGCACTGAAGCTTTCTTT. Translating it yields CASLGGTEAFF.

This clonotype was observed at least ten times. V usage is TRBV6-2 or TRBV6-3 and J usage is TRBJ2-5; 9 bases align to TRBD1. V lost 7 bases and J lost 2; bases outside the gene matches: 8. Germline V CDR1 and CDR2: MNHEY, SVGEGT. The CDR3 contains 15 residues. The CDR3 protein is CASNLQGAPQETQYF. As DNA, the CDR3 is TGTGCCAGCAACCTACAGGGGGCACCGCAAGAGACCCAGTACTTC.

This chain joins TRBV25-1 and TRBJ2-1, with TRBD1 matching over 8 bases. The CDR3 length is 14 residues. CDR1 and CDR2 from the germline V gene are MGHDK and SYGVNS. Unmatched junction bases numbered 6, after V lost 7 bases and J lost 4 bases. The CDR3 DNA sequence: TGTGCCAGCATGTTGGGACAGGCTTACAATGAGCAGTTCTTC. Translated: CASMLGQAYNEQFF.

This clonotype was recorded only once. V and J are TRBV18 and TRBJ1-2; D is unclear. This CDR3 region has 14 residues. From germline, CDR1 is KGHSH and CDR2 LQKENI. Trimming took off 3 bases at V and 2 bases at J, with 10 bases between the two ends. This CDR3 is CASSPQDGNYGYTF. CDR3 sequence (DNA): TGTGCCAGCTCACCTCAGGACGGGAACTATGGCTACACCTTC.

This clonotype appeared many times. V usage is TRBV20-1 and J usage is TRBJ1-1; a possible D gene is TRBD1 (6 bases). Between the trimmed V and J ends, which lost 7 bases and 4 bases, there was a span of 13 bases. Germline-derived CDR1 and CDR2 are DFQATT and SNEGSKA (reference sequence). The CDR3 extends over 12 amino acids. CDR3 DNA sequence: TGCAGTGTAAACCCAGGGGTCACTGAAGCTTTCTTT. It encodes CSVNPGVTEAFF.

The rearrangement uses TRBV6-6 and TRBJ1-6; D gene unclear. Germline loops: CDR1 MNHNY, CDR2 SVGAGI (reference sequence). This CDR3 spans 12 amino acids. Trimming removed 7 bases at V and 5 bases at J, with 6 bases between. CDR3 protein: CASIRNNSPLHF. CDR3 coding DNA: TGTGCCAGCATCCGGAATAATTCACCCCTCCACTTT.

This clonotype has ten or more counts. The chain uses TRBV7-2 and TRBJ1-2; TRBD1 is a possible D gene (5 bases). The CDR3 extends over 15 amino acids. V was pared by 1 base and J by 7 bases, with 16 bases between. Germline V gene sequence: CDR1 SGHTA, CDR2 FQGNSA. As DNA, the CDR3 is TGTGCCAGCAGCTTAGGATTGCAGGGTACGGCTGGCTACACCTTC. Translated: CASSLGLQGTAGYTF. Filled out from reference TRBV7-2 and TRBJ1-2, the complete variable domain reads GAGVSQSPSNKVTEKGKDVELRCDPISGHTALYWYRQSLGQGLEFLIYFQGNSAPDKSGLPSDRFSAERTGGSVSTLTIQRTQQEDSAVYLCASSLGLQGTAGYTFGSGTRLTVV.

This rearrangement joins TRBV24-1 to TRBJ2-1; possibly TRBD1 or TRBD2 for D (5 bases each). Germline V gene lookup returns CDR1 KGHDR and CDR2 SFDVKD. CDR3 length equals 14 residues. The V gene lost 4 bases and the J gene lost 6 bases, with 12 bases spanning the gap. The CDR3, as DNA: TGTGCCACCAGTGACCCCCCGAGGGGCAATGAGCAGTTCTTC. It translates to CATSDPPRGNEQFF.

The CDR3 DNA reads TGTGCCAGCACCCGGGACAGGGTGTACAATCAGCCCCAGCATTTT. It is translated as CASTRDRVYNQPQHF. V and J are TRBV6-2 or TRBV6-3 and TRBJ1-5; 9 bases agree with TRBD1. Per germline, CDR1 MNHEY and CDR2 SVGEGT. V lost 7 bases and J lost 3; bases outside the gene matches: 7. The CDR3 extends over 15 amino acids.

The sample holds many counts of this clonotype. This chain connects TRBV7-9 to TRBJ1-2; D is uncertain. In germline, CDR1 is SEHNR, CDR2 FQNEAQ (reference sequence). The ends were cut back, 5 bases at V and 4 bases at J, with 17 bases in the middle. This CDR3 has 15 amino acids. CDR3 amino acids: CASSLNMDGGYGYTF. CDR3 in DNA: TGTGCCAGCAGCCTCAATATGGACGGTGGCTATGGCTACACCTTC.

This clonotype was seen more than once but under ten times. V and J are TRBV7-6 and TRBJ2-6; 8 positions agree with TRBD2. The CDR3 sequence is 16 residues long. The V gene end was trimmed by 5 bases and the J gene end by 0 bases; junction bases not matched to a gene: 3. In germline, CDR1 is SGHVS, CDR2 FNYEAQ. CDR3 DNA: TGTGCCAGCAGCCGGGGGGGGGGCTCTGGGGCCAACGTCCTGACTTTC. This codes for CASSRGGGSGANVLTF.

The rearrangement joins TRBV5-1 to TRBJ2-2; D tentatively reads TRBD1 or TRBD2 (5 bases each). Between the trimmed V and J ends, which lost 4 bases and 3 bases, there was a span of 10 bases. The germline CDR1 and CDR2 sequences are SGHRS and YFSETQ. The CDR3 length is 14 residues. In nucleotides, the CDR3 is TGCGCCAGCAGCGGGGCCGGGGACACCGGGGAGCTGTTTTTT. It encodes CASSGAGDTGELFF. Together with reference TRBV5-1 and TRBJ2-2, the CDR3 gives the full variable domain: KAGVTQTPRYLIKTRGQQVTLSCSPISGHRSVSWYQQTPGQGLQFLFEYFSETQRNKGNFPGRFSGRQFSNSRSEMNVSTLELGDSALYLCASSGAGDTGELFFGEGSRLTVL.

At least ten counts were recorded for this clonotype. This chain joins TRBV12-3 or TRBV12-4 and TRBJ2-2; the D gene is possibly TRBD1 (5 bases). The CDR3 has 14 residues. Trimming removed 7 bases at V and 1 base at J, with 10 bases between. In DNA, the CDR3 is TGTGCCAGCAACCTCGACAGGAACACCGGGGAGCTGTTTTTT. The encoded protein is CASNLDRNTGELFF.

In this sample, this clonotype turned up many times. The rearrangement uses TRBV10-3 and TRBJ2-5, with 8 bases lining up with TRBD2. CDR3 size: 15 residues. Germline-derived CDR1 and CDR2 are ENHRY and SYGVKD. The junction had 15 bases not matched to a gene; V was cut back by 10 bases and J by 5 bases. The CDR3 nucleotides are TGTGCCACCATAAAAGGTGGCGGGGGGACGGAGACCCAGTACTTC. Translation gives CATIKGGGGTETQYF.

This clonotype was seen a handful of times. The CDR3 loop reads CASSNDPTGVNQPQHF. The CDR3 coding sequence is TGTGCCAGTAGTAACGACCCGACAGGGGTCAATCAGCCCCAGCATTTT. The rearrangement uses TRBV19 and TRBJ1-5, with TRBD1 matching over 8 bases. The CDR3 sequence is 16 residues long. V lost 4 bases and J lost 3; bases outside the gene matches: 8. Germline V lookup: CDR1 LNHDA, CDR2 SQIVND (reference sequence).

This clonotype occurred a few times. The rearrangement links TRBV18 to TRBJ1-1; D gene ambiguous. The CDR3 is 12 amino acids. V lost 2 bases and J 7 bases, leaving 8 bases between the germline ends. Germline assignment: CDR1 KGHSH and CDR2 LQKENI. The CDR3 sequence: CASSPSDGEAFF. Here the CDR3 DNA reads TGTGCCAGCTCACCATCAGATGGTGAAGCTTTCTTT.

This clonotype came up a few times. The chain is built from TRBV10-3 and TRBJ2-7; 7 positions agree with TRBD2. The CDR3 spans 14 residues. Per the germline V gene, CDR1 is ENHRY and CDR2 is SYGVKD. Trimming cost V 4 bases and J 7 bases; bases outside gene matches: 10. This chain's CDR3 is CAISVSGRDWEQYF. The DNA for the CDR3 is TGTGCCATCAGTGTTTCAGGGAGGGATTGGGAGCAGTACTTC.

In DNA, the CDR3 is TGTGCCAGCAGACCGACAGGGGTGATAGGCTACACCTTC. The encoded protein is CASRPTGVIGYTF. The V and J genes are TRBV7-2 and TRBJ1-2, with 8 bases that match TRBD1. Trimming took 6 bases from V and 8 from J; bases not matched to a gene: 8. This CDR3 contains 13 residues. Per the germline V gene, CDR1 is SGHTA and CDR2 is FQGNSA.

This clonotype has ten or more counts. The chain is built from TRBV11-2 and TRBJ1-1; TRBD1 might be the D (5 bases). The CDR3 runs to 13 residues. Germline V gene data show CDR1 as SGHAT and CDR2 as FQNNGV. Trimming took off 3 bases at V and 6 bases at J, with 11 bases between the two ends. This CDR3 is CASSFSRAAEAFF. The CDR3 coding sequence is TGTGCCAGCAGCTTTAGCAGGGCCGCTGAAGCTTTCTTT.

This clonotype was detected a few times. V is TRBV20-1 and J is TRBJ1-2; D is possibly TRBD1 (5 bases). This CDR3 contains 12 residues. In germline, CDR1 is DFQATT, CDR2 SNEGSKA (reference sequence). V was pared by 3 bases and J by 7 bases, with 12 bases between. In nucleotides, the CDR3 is TGCAGTGCTAGTGTCAGGGTCGGTGGCTACACCTTC. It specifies CSASVRVGGYTF.